The 30 T cell receptor beta chains in this list originate from one sample, sequenced in a study of CD8+ T cells in alopecia areata. As the sequencing template, cDNA was produced by extracting RNA and reverse transcribing it. Using immunoSEQ multiplex PCR, the repertoire was profiled, and TCRdb retains in-frame clones only, with some absent. The profile covers 65,000 to 95,000 clones, with roughly half appearing a single time and around 5% taken by the ten largest. Material for sequencing was NKG2D-high CD8+ T cells sorted from blood. These receptor sequences come from a human donor with alopecia areata.

The CDR3 nucleotides are TGCGCCAGCAGCCATAGGCGGGGGAGCTCCTACAATGAGCAGTTCTTC. Protein sequence: CASSHRRGSSYNEQFF. The chain carries TRBV4-1 and TRBJ2-1; 7 bases are shared with TRBD2. Germline V lookup: CDR1 MGHRA, CDR2 YSYEKL. This CDR3 comprises 16 residues. The V and J ends lost 3 bases and 0 bases, in that order; junction bases with no gene match: 5.

A few counts support this clone. The J gene is TRBJ1-1, the V gene TRBV29-1, with 8 bases lining up with TRBD1. J was trimmed by 5 bases and V by 4 bases; bases with no gene match: 6. This CDR3 is 13 amino acids long. Germline values: CDR1 SQVTM, CDR2 ANQGSEA. The CDR3 loop reads CSVVQGARTEAFF. Here the CDR3 DNA reads TGCAGCGTTGTCCAGGGGGCGAGGACTGAAGCTTTCTTT.

This clone was counted only a few times. The gene calls are TRBV4-1 and TRBJ1-1; D is perhaps TRBD1 (5 bases). Germline values: CDR1 MGHRA, CDR2 YSYEKL. This CDR3 region has 14 residues. Deletions cut 4 bases from V and 2 bases from J, with 11 bases between. The CDR3 sequence is CASSLGEGNTEAFF. The CDR3 bases are TGCGCCAGCAGCCTGGGGGAGGGAAACACTGAAGCTTTCTTT.

The chain carries TRBV27 and TRBJ2-7; D might be TRBD1 (6 bases). V was cut by 6 bases and J by 2 bases, with 20 bases left in between. Germline V lookup: CDR1 MNHEY, CDR2 SMNVEV (reference sequence). This CDR3 is built from 16 residues. This CDR3 reads CASSGYFTGKPYEQYF. In nucleotides, the CDR3 is TGTGCCAGCAGCGGGTACTTCACAGGGAAGCCCTACGAGCAGTACTTC.

This clone was seen only a few times. At one end, the junction sequence differs from germline, possibly due to a read error. V usage is TRBV29-1 and J usage is TRBJ2-7; 7 nucleotides match TRBD2. The CDR3 extends over 18 amino acids. Germline V gives CDR1 SQVTM, CDR2 ANQGSEA. DNA of the CDR3: TGCAGCGTGGAAGACAGAGACCCTAGCGGATTCTTCTCCTACGAGCAGTACTTC. Translation gives CSVEDRDPSGFFSYEQYF.

The rearrangement links TRBV7-6 to TRBJ2-7; D perhaps matches TRBD1 (6 bases). In germline, CDR1 is SGHVS, CDR2 FNYEAQ. This CDR3 has 14 amino acids. V dropped 1 base and J dropped 6 bases, with 13 bases sitting between them. The CDR3 spells CASSLGSRGPEQYF. The CDR3 DNA sequence: TGTGCCAGCAGCTTAGGGTCCAGGGGCCCCGAGCAGTACTTC.

The chain combines TRBV30 with TRBJ2-7; D is unresolved. Germline assignment: CDR1 GTSNPN and CDR2 SVGIG (reference sequence). Trimming cost V 2 bases and J 0 bases, with 8 bases left between them. The CDR3 spans 13 residues. CDR3 DNA: TGTGCCTGGAGTATATCAAGCTCCTACGAGCAGTACTTC. Residues: CAWSISSSYEQYF.

The J gene is TRBJ1-2, the V gene TRBV18; tentatively, D is TRBD1 (5 bases). V was pared by 3 bases and J by 7 bases, with 12 bases between. The CDR3 is 13 residues long. CDR1 and CDR2 (germline): KGHSH, LQKENI. CDR3 region: CASSPPRVFGYTF. The DNA of the CDR3 is TGTGCCAGCTCACCCCCCAGGGTTTTTGGCTACACCTTC.

V and J are TRBV5-6 and TRBJ2-1, with 16 bases matching TRBD2. This CDR3 spans 18 amino acids. V trimming: 2 bases; J trimming: 1 base; junction bases outside the gene matches: 3. Germline assignment: CDR1 SGHDT and CDR2 YYEEEE. CDR3 sequence: CASSFGTSGRASYNEQFF. The CDR3 region has the DNA TGTGCCAGCAGCTTCGGGACTAGCGGGAGGGCTTCCTACAATGAGCAGTTCTTC.

The CDR3 sequence is CAWSENNEQFF. The CDR3 coding sequence is TGTGCCTGGAGTGAGAACAATGAGCAGTTCTTC. This chain joins TRBV30 and TRBJ2-1; D is ambiguous. V was shortened by 1 base and J by 5 bases, with 3 bases between the two germline ends. Germline V lookup: CDR1 GTSNPN, CDR2 SVGIG (reference sequence). CDR3 size: 11 residues.

This clone was picked up a small number of times. V gene TRBV29-1 combines with J gene TRBJ1-2; 8 bases are a match to TRBD1. The CDR3 loop spans 16 amino acids. Germline V CDR1 and CDR2: SQVTM, ANQGSEA. Trimming took 1 base from V and 2 from J; bases not matched to a gene: 9. DNA for the CDR3: TGCAGCGTTGAAGGGGAGGCAGGGGGCGTCAACTATGGCTACACCTTC. This translates into CSVEGEAGGVNYGYTF.

The chain combines TRBV5-4 with TRBJ2-1; D possibly matches TRBD1 or TRBD2 (5 bases each). The CDR3 length is 12 residues. The germline gives CDR1 SGHNT, CDR2 YYREEE (reference sequence). V lost 5 bases and J 5 bases, leaving 8 bases between the germline ends. CDR3 DNA sequence: TGTGCCAGCAGGGGGGAGCACAATGAGCAGTTCTTC. It translates to CASRGEHNEQFF.

V gene TRBV7-9 combines with J gene TRBJ2-1, with 7 bases lining up with TRBD2. CDR3 length: 11 amino acids. J gave up 15 bases and V 5 bases, and 7 bases lay outside the gene matches. Germline CDR1 SEHNR, CDR2 FQNEAQ (reference sequence). As DNA, the CDR3 is TGTGCCAGCAGCATTCCGGGACTATCGTTCTTC. Translated: CASSIPGLSFF.

Worth noting for this clone: Germline and junction disagree at one end, which may indicate a read error. The chain joins TRBV5-4 to TRBJ2-7, with 9 bases lining up with TRBD1. Germline V gene lookup returns CDR1 SGHNT and CDR2 YYREEE (reference sequence). The CDR3 totals 13 residues. CDR3 region: CATQPLGQGSKDF. The CDR3 DNA sequence: TGTGCCACCCAGCCCCTTGGACAGGGGTCAAAGGACTTC.

This rearrangement joins TRBV28 to TRBJ2-7, with 7 nucleotides matching TRBD1. The trim removed 6 bases at V and 6 bases at J, leaving 2 bases unmatched. The CDR3 is 11 amino acids. Per germline, CDR1 MDHEN and CDR2 SYDVKM. As DNA, the CDR3 is TGTGCCAGCAGACAGGGGCCCGAGCAGTACTTC. Residues: CASRQGPEQYF.

This clone turned up a few times. V and J are TRBV29-1 and TRBJ2-1; no reliable D call. The CDR3 extends over 15 amino acids. V lost 2 bases to trimming and J lost 0 bases, with 11 bases between them. Per germline, CDR1 SQVTM and CDR2 ANQGSEA. The CDR3 loop reads CSVETQWSSYNEQFF. CDR3 bases: TGCAGCGTTGAAACCCAGTGGAGCTCCTACAATGAGCAGTTCTTC.

This sequence joins TRBV30 and TRBJ1-1, with D perhaps matching TRBD1 (6 bases). The CDR3 extends over 13 amino acids. Germline V gives CDR1 GTSNPN, CDR2 SVGIG (reference sequence). With 3 bases removed from V and 11 bases from J, the gap between germline ends came to 19 bases. CDR3 bases: TGTGCCTGGAGCGACCAACAGGGTTGGATTGCTTTCTTT. As protein: CAWSDQQGWIAFF.

V is TRBV4-1 and J is TRBJ1-6; weak D call: TRBD1 (6 bases). CDR1 and CDR2 from the germline V gene are MGHRA and YSYEKL. The CDR3 sequence is 14 residues long. V was clipped by 4 bases and J by 10 bases, with 14 bases between them. The CDR3 DNA is TGCGCCAGCAGCCGCCCAGACGGGGGCTCACCCCTCCACTTT. Protein: CASSRPDGGSPLHF.

The count of this clone is one. The chain couples TRBV5-1 to TRBJ1-1, with D possibly matching TRBD1 (5 bases). Germline loops: CDR1 SGHRS, CDR2 YFSETQ. The CDR3 has 13 amino acids. Trimming removed 2 bases from V and 7 bases from J, with 12 bases in between. The CDR3 bases are TGCGCCAGCAGCTTCCGGGGCAACTTTGAAGCTTTCTTT. This gives the protein CASSFRGNFEAFF. Looking up the rest from reference TRBV5-1 and TRBJ1-1 gives the full variable domain: KAGVTQTPRYLIKTRGQQVTLSCSPISGHRSVSWYQQTPGQGLQFLFEYFSETQRNKGNFPGRFSGRQFSNSRSEMNVSTLELGDSALYLCASSFRGNFEAFFGQGTRLTVV.

This clone showed up just a few times. This chain joins TRBV28 and TRBJ2-7, with D hard to call. CDR3 length: 13 residues. The V and J ends lost 2 bases and 2 bases respectively, with 7 bases between them. CDR1 and CDR2 from the germline V gene are MDHEN and SYDVKM. CDR3 DNA sequence: TGTGCCAGCAGTTTACCCGACGCCTACGAGCAGTACTTC. Amino acids: CASSLPDAYEQYF.

The V and J genes are TRBV4-2 and TRBJ2-3, with D hard to call. Germline V gene data show CDR1 as LGHNA and CDR2 as YNFKEQ. The CDR3 runs to 15 residues. V was clipped by 2 bases and J by 4 bases, with 13 bases between them. This chain's CDR3 is CASSQTPYEADTQYF. Written as DNA, the CDR3 is TGTGCCAGCAGCCAAACACCTTATGAAGCAGATACGCAGTATTTT.

The chain carries TRBV4-1 and TRBJ2-1, with TRBD1 identical over 7 bases. Germline V gene lookup returns CDR1 MGHRA and CDR2 YSYEKL. Trimming took 4 bases from V and 9 from J; bases not matched to a gene: 6. The CDR3 loop spans 13 amino acids. CDR3 coding DNA: TGCGCCAGCAGCCTTCACAGGGGCGGTGAGCAGTTCTTC. Amino acids: CASSLHRGGEQFF.

The chain has TRBV10-3 and TRBJ1-6; 8 bases fit TRBD1. This CDR3 contains 14 residues. Losses at the gene ends were 5 bases for V and 7 bases for J; bases not matched to a gene: 4. The V gene's germline CDR1 is ENHRY and CDR2 SYGVKD. CDR3 sequence reads: CAISLDRENSPLHF. The CDR3 DNA reads TGTGCCATCAGTTTGGACAGGGAAAATTCACCCCTCCACTTT.

V gene TRBV6-5 combines with J gene TRBJ1-5, with 10 bases matching TRBD1. V was clipped by 2 bases and J by 5 bases; unmatched bases: 0. The CDR3 runs 14 residues. CDR1 MNHEY and CDR2 SVGAGI come from the germline V gene. The CDR3: CASSYDRGHQPQHF. CDR3 nucleotides: TGTGCCAGCAGTTACGACAGGGGGCATCAGCCCCAGCATTTT.

This clone came up many times. The chain links TRBV20-1 to TRBJ1-1, with D possibly matching TRBD1 (5 bases). Trimming stripped 7 bases from V and 6 bases from J, with 12 bases between. The CDR3 contains 11 residues. The germline V gene has CDR1 DFQATT and CDR2 SNEGSKA (reference sequence). CDR3 DNA: TGCAGTGTCAGGCCGGGGGCTGAAGCTTTCTTT. Translating it yields CSVRPGAEAFF.

This clone was counted a few times. Distinct nucleotide sequences in the sample also encode this CDR3. V is TRBV29-1 and J is TRBJ2-2; D is uncertain. The CDR3 is 12 residues long. The V and J ends lost 3 bases and 4 bases respectively, with 6 bases between them. In germline, CDR1 is SQVTM, CDR2 ANQGSEA. CDR3 DNA: TGCAGCGTTGATCGCGGCACCGGGGAGCTGTTTTTT. Translating gives CSVDRGTGELFF.

This chain links TRBV5-6 with TRBJ1-5, with D unclear. The CDR3 runs 15 residues. V lost 0 bases, J lost 0 bases, and 7 bases lay in between. Germline-derived CDR1 and CDR2 are SGHDT and YYEEEE. CDR3: CASSLAPNSNQPQHF. CDR3 in DNA: TGTGCCAGCAGCTTGGCCCCGAATAGCAATCAGCCCCAGCATTTT.

The genes are TRBV2 and TRBJ2-7; 9 bases are a match to TRBD2. Germline values: CDR1 SNHLY, CDR2 FYNNEI. After removal of 4 bases from V and 1 base from J, the junction contained 8 bases not matched to a gene. The CDR3 totals 16 residues. Here the CDR3 reads CASSGLITSGSYEQYF. The CDR3 coding sequence is TGTGCCAGCAGTGGTCTAATAACTAGCGGGTCCTACGAGCAGTACTTC.

This clone was detected a few times. The V and J genes are TRBV29-1 and TRBJ2-7; no firm D call. Between the trimmed V and J ends, which lost 2 bases and 0 bases, there was a span of 14 bases. CDR1 SQVTM and CDR2 ANQGSEA come from the germline V gene. The CDR3 length is 15 residues. This CDR3 is CSVEPQATDSYEQYF. CDR3 sequence (DNA): TGCAGCGTTGAACCCCAGGCCACGGACTCCTACGAGCAGTACTTC.

The CDR3, as DNA: TGTGCCAGCAGCTTTCAAGGGGCGAACTACGAGCAGTACTTC. Protein: CASSFQGANYEQYF. This chain connects TRBV5-4 to TRBJ2-7; D is possibly TRBD1 (5 bases). The CDR3 extends over 14 amino acids. The V gene lost 2 bases and the J gene lost 3 bases, with 12 bases spanning the gap. Looked up from germline, CDR1 is SGHNT and CDR2 is YYREEE (reference sequence).